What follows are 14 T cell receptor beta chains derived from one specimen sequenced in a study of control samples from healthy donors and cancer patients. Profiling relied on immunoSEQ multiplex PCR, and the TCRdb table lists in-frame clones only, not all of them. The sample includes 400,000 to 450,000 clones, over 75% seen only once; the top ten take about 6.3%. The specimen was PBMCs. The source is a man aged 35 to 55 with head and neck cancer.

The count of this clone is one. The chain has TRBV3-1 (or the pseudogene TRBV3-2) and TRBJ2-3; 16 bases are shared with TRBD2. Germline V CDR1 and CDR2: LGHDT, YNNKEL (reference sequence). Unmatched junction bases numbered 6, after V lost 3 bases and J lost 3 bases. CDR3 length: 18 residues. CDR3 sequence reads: CASSHWGLAGGITDTQYF. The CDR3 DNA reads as TGTGCCAGCAGCCACTGGGGACTAGCGGGAGGGATTACAGATACGCAGTATTTT.

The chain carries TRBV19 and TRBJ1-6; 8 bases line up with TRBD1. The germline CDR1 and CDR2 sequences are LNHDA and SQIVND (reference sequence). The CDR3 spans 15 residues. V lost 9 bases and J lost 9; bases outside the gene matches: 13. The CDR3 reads CASTIQGQGASPLHF. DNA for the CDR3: TGTGCCAGCACTATACAAGGACAGGGCGCTTCACCCCTCCACTTT.

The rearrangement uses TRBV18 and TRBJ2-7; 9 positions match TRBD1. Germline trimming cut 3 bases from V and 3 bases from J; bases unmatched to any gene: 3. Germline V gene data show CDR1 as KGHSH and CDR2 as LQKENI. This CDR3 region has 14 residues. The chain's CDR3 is CASSPRDRVYEQYF. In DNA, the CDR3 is TGTGCCAGCTCACCCCGGGACAGGGTCTACGAGCAGTACTTC.

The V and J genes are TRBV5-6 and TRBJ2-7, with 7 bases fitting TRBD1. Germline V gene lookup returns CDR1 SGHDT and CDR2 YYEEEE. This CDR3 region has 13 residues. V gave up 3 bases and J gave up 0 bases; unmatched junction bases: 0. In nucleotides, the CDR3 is TGTGCCAGCAGCTGGACAGGCTCCTACGAGCAGTACTTC. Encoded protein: CASSWTGSYEQYF.

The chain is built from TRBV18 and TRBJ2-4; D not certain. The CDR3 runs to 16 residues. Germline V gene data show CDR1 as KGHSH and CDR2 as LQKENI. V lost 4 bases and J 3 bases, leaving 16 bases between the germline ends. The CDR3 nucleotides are TGTGCCAGCTCACTGGAGTTAGGCGCATACAAAAACATTCAGTACTTC. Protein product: CASSLELGAYKNIQYF. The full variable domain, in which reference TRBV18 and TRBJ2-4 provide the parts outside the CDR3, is NAGVMQNPRHLVRRRGQEARLRCSPMKGHSHVYWYRQLPEEGLKFMVYLQKENIIDESGMPKERFSAEFPKEGPSILRIQQVVRGDSAAYFCASSLELGAYKNIQYFGAGTRLSVL.

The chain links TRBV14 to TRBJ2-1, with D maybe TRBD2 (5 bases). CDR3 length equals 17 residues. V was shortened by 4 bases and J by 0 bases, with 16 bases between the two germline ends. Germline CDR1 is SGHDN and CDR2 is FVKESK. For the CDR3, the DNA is TGTGCCAGCAGCCCTATCGGACGGGGAAGCTCCTACAATGAGCAGTTCTTC. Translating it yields CASSPIGRGSSYNEQFF.

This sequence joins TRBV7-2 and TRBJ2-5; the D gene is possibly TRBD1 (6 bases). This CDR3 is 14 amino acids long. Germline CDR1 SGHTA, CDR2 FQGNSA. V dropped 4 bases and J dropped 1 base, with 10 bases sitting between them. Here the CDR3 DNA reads TGTGCCAGCAGCTCGGGACACCGCCAAGAGACCCAGTACTTC. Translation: CASSSGHRQETQYF.

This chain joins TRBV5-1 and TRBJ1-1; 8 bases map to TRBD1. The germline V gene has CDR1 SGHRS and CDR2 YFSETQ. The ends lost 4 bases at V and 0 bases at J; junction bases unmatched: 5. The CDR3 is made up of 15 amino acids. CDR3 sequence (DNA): TGCGCCAGCAGCCGCGGACAGGGCATGAACACTGAAGCTTTCTTT. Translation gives CASSRGQGMNTEAFF.

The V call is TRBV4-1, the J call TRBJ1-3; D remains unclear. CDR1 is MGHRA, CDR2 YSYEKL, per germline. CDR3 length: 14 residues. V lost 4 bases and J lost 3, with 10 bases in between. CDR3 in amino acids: CASSPAGIGNTIYF. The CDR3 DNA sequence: TGCGCCAGCAGCCCAGCTGGAATTGGAAACACCATATATTTT.

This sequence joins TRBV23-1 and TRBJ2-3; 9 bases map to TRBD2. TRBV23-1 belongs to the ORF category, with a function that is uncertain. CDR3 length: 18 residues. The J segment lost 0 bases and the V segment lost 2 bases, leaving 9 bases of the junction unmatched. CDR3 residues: CASSQGLAGLHSTDTQYF. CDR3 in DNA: TGCGCCAGCAGTCAAGGCCTAGCGGGACTTCATAGCACAGATACGCAGTATTTT.

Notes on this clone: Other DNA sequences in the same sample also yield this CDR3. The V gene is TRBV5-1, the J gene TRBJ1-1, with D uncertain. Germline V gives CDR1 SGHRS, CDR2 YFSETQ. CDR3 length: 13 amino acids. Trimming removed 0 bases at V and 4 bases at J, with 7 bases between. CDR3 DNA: TGCGCCAGCAGCTTGGGAGGCGGCACTGAAGCTTTCTTT. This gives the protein CASSLGGGTEAFF.

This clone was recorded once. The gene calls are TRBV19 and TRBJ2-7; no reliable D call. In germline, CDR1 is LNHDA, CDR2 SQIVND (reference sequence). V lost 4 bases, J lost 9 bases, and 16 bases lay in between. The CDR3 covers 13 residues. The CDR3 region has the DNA TGTGCCAGTAGTACGGGCGCCCAGGTGTTGCAGTACTTC. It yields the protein CASSTGAQVLQYF.

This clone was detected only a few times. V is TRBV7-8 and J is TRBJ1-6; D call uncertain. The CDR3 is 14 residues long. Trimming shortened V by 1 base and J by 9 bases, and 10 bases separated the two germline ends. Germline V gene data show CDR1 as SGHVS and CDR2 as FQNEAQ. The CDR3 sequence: CASSLVNEGSPLHF. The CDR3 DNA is TGTGCCAGCAGCTTAGTCAATGAGGGTTCACCCCTCCACTTT.

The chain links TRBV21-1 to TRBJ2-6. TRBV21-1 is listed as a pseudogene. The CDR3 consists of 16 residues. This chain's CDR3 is CASSGSNFSGANVLTF. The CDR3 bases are TGTGCCAGCAGCGGGTCGAATTTCTCTGGGGCCAACGTCCTGACTTTC.